The 22 T cell receptor beta chains below were found in one sample sequenced in a study of follicular helper T cells after annual influenza vaccination listed by TCRdb under 2017. This specimen's time point label, per the study, means: 2014-2015 season, 7 days after vaccination. Libraries were constructed by the immunoSEQ multiplex PCR assay. This immuneACCESS table, as held by TCRdb, lists in-frame sequences with V and J called but not all clones. Of the missing ones, under half trace to an unresolved V gene in checked studies; the others have no known cause. The sample table records 9,300 or so clones; 80% to 90% of these occur just once. The ten top clones hold about 3.7% of the sample. The material was CXCR5+ CD38- circulating T follicular helper cells from blood, obtained 7 days after influenza vaccination. According to the study, the label for this sample's cell subset or site signals: circulating Tfh, non-naive CD4+CXCR5+PD-1+ (ICOS+CD38+ or ICOS-CD38-). All receptors derive from an adult who received the influenza vaccine.

This sequence joins TRBV18 and TRBJ2-7; 9 bases line up with TRBD1. The CDR3 consists of 15 residues. V shed 3 bases and J 2 bases; nucleotides not matched to a gene: 5. Germline CDR1 and CDR2: KGHSH and LQKENI. The CDR3 here is CASSPFGQGTYEQYF. DNA for the CDR3: TGTGCCAGCTCACCTTTCGGACAGGGGACCTACGAGCAGTACTTC.

The chain has TRBV5-5 and TRBJ2-3; D uncertain. The CDR3 has 13 amino acids. The germline V and J ends were trimmed by 7 bases and 7 bases, with 16 bases remaining between them. Germline V gene sequence: CDR1 SGHKS, CDR2 YYEKEE (reference sequence). CDR3 residues: CASRRASANTQYF. The CDR3 region has the DNA TGTGCCAGCCGCCGGGCTTCTGCAAATACGCAGTATTTT. The entire variable domain, with the rest obtained from reference TRBV5-5 and TRBJ2-3, is as follows: DAGVTQSPTHLIKTRGQQVTLRCSPISGHKSVSWYQQVLGQGPQFIFQYYEKEERGRGNFPDRFSARQFPNYSSELNVNALLLGDSALYLCASRRASANTQYFGPGTRLTVL.

This clone is a singleton in its sample. V usage is TRBV4-3 and J usage is TRBJ1-6; D gene unclear. CDR1 and CDR2 from the germline V gene are LGHNA and YSLEER. V lost 1 base, J lost 9 bases, and 19 bases lay in between. The CDR3 is 17 amino acids. The CDR3 here is CASSQGGEGWFSSPLHF. The CDR3 nucleotides read TGCGCCAGCAGCCAAGGGGGAGAGGGTTGGTTTAGTTCACCCCTCCACTTT.

About this clone itself: The germline gene is not matched at one end of the junction; a read error may be the cause. V is TRBV7-9 and J is TRBJ2-2; 9 bases line up with TRBD1. This CDR3 region has 14 residues. The germline V gene has CDR1 SEHNR and CDR2 FQNEAQ (reference sequence). Here the CDR3 reads CAGSWGQGTGELFF. The CDR3 region has the DNA TGTGCCGGCAGCTGGGGACAGGGAACCGGGGAGCTGTTTTTT.

The rearrangement links TRBV4-3 to TRBJ2-1; perhaps D is TRBD1 or TRBD2 (5 bases each). The germline V and J ends were trimmed by 4 bases and 7 bases, with 11 bases remaining between them. This CDR3 is 13 amino acids long. The V gene's germline CDR1 is LGHNA and CDR2 YSLEER. The CDR3 DNA sequence: TGCGCCAGCAGCCTTGCCGGGGCGAATGAGCAGTTCTTC. Protein sequence: CASSLAGANEQFF.

V and J are TRBV5-1 and TRBJ1-1; 8 bases agree with TRBD1. With V trimmed by 3 bases and J by 1 base, 8 bases remained unmatched. From germline, CDR1 is SGHRS and CDR2 YFSETQ. The CDR3 extends over 16 amino acids. The CDR3, as DNA: TGCGCCAGCAGCTCCCCACCCAGGGGGCCGAACACTGAAGCTTTCTTT. Its translation is CASSSPPRGPNTEAFF.

The CDR3 sequence: CASSLVSRDTEAFF. CDR3 bases: TGTGCCAGCAGCTTAGTTTCACGGGACACTGAAGCTTTCTTT. The chain links TRBV7-2 to TRBJ1-1; D is unclear. The CDR3 is 14 amino acids. The germline CDR1 and CDR2 sequences are SGHTA and FQGNSA. V was pared by 1 base and J by 3 bases, with 9 bases between. Full variable domain (remainder filled in from reference TRBV7-2 and TRBJ1-1): GAGVSQSPSNKVTEKGKDVELRCDPISGHTALYWYRQSLGQGLEFLIYFQGNSAPDKSGLPSDRFSAERTGGSVSTLTIQRTQQEDSAVYLCASSLVSRDTEAFFGQGTRLTVV.

In nucleotides, the CDR3 is TGTGCCAGCAGCTTAATCGACAGGGACGAGCAGTACTTC. Residues: CASSLIDRDEQYF. The gene calls are TRBV7-9 and TRBJ2-7; 7 nucleotides align to TRBD1. CDR1 is SEHNR and CDR2 is FQNEAQ in the germline V gene (reference sequence). J gave up 5 bases and V 2 bases, and 3 bases lay outside the gene matches. The CDR3 has 13 residues.

The V gene is TRBV25-1, the J gene TRBJ2-3; TRBD2 is a possible D gene (5 bases). Germline CDR1 reads MGHDK; CDR2 reads SYGVNS. V was shortened by 0 bases and J by 4 bases, with 14 bases between the two germline ends. The CDR3 totals 16 residues. CDR3 nucleotides: TGTGCCAGCAGTGAATATAGGTCCCCCGGGGCAGATACGCAGTATTTT. Protein sequence: CASSEYRSPGADTQYF.

The genes are TRBV19 and TRBJ2-5; a weak D match, TRBD2 (5 bases). Trimming cost V 6 bases and J 2 bases, with 16 bases left between them. Germline assignment: CDR1 LNHDA and CDR2 SQIVND (reference sequence). CDR3 size: 15 residues. The CDR3 is CASSGGGTGQETQYF. In DNA form, the CDR3 reads TGTGCCAGTAGCGGAGGCGGAACCGGACAAGAGACCCAGTACTTC.

The chain couples TRBV29-1 to TRBJ1-1, with D unclear. Trimming stripped 7 bases from V and 0 bases from J, with 12 bases between. CDR1 and CDR2 from the germline V gene are SQVTM and ANQGSEA. This CDR3 is 13 amino acids long. CDR3 bases: TGCAGCGCAAGGACGGGCATGAACACTGAAGCTTTCTTT. Translated: CSARTGMNTEAFF.

The chain carries TRBV5-1 and TRBJ2-2; D is unresolved. Per the germline V gene, CDR1 is SGHRS and CDR2 is YFSETQ. The CDR3 is 14 residues long. Trimming cost V 7 bases and J 2 bases, with 12 bases left between them. The CDR3 is CASAGLQNTGELFF. The DNA of the CDR3 is TGCGCCAGCGCCGGCCTACAAAACACCGGGGAGCTGTTTTTT.

V usage is TRBV27 and J usage is TRBJ1-2; the match to TRBD1 covers 8 bases. Germline loops: CDR1 MNHEY, CDR2 SMNVEV (reference sequence). Germline trimming cut 3 bases from V and 4 bases from J; bases unmatched to any gene: 7. This CDR3 spans 15 amino acids. For the CDR3, the DNA is TGTGCCAGCAGTTTTAACGGACAGGGTAGCTATGGCTACACCTTC. Residues: CASSFNGQGSYGYTF.

V usage is TRBV7-2 and J usage is TRBJ2-2; D is undetermined. In germline, CDR1 is SGHTA, CDR2 FQGNSA. The CDR3 runs to 16 residues. The V end lost 2 bases, the J end lost 4 bases, and 14 bases lay between the germline ends. The CDR3 spells CASSLWGPASTGELFF. The CDR3 nucleotides read TGTGCCAGCAGCTTATGGGGTCCAGCGAGCACCGGGGAGCTGTTTTTT.

The chain links TRBV20-1 to TRBJ2-3; unclear D gene. The CDR3 covers 11 residues. V was cut by 4 bases and J by 4 bases, with 6 bases left in between. CDR1 DFQATT and CDR2 SNEGSKA come from the germline V gene (reference sequence). The CDR3 spells CSATPSDTQYF. In DNA, the CDR3 is TGCAGTGCTACACCCTCAGATACGCAGTATTTT.

In its sample, this clone was seen once. V is TRBV28 and J is TRBJ1-1, with a weak D call TRBD1 (6 bases). The germline V and J ends were trimmed by 2 bases and 4 bases, with 14 bases remaining between them. Germline V gene lookup returns CDR1 MDHEN and CDR2 SYDVKM. The length of the CDR3 is 15 residues. This chain's CDR3 is CASSLVLTGITEAFF. CDR3 DNA: TGTGCCAGCAGTTTAGTACTGACAGGAATCACTGAAGCTTTCTTT.

The rearrangement joins TRBV28 to TRBJ1-3; D ambiguous. In germline, CDR1 is MDHEN, CDR2 SYDVKM. The V and J ends lost 8 bases and 0 bases respectively, with 8 bases between them. The CDR3 length is 13 residues. Here the CDR3 reads CASYRSSGNTIYF. CDR3 coding DNA: TGTGCCAGCTACAGAAGCTCTGGAAACACCATATATTTT. Variable domain in full (rest from reference TRBV28 and TRBJ1-3): DVKVTQSSRYLVKRTGEKVFLECVQDMDHENMFWYRQDPGLGLRLIYFSYDVKMKEKGDIPEGYSVSREKKERFSLILESASTNQTSMYLCASYRSSGNTIYFGEGSWLTVV.

In its sample, this clone was seen a few times. V is TRBV27 and J is TRBJ1-3; maybe TRBD1 (5 bases). This CDR3 comprises 14 residues. CDR1 is MNHEY and CDR2 is SMNVEV in the germline V gene (reference sequence). The V and J ends lost 7 bases and 4 bases respectively, with 14 bases between them. The DNA of the CDR3 is TGTGCCAGCAAAGGGCAGGGTGACGGAAACACCATATATTTT. The encoded protein is CASKGQGDGNTIYF.

The chain is built from TRBV7-9 and TRBJ1-6; 8 bases agree with TRBD1. V was pared by 4 bases and J by 5 bases, with 4 bases of the junction left unmatched. CDR3 length: 15 residues. CDR1 and CDR2 (germline): SEHNR, FQNEAQ (reference sequence). The CDR3 DNA reads as TGTGCCAGCAGCTCGCAGGGGGCAGATAATTCACCCCTCCACTTT. Translating it yields CASSSQGADNSPLHF.

The V and J genes are TRBV2 and TRBJ1-2; 9 bases are a match to TRBD1. Germline values: CDR1 SNHLY, CDR2 FYNNEI. The CDR3 is made up of 13 amino acids. After removal of 6 bases from V and 13 bases from J, the junction contained 12 bases not matched to a gene. The CDR3 loop reads CASSFTGGASGTF. The DNA for the CDR3 is TGTGCCAGCAGCTTTACAGGGGGCGCGTCCGGCACCTTC.

V usage is TRBV7-9 and J usage is TRBJ2-6; 9 bases match TRBD1. The V gene's germline CDR1 is SEHNR and CDR2 FQNEAQ (reference sequence). Trimming at V came to 3 bases and at J to 0 bases, leaving 6 bases not matched to a gene. There are 18 residues in the CDR3. The CDR3, as DNA: TGTGCCAGCAGCTTCCACTGGACAGGGGTCTCTGGGGCCAACGTCCTGACTTTC. It yields the protein CASSFHWTGVSGANVLTF.

The V gene is TRBV9, the J gene TRBJ2-5, with 7 bases aligning to TRBD1. This CDR3 spans 16 amino acids. The germline V gene has CDR1 SGDLS and CDR2 YYNGEE. With V trimmed by 4 bases and J by 5 bases, 14 bases remained unmatched. The CDR3 DNA follows: TGTGCCAGCAGCCCGCGTGGCCTAGGGGGCCAGGAGACCCAGTACTTC. This sequence encodes CASSPRGLGGQETQYF.